These T cell receptor beta chains were read from a single sample in a study of cytomegalovirus exposure and HLA in healthy donors. Only in-frame clones appear in the TCRdb table, and some are missing; sequencing was by immunoSEQ multiplex PCR. The sample carries about 200,000 clones, approximately 78% recorded once. Specimen: PBMCs. The receptors originated from a woman aged 45-60 years in good health and CMV-seropositive. The CDR3 runs from the conserved cysteine through the conserved F or W. Fields, in order: J gene, clone size, D gene, V gene, CDR3 protein, CDR3 DNA. A D gene is named only where the DNA matches it firmly. The size of a clone is reported for some rows only, either as once, few or many, or as a class for expanded clones.

>TRBJ2-2|-|-|TRBV9
CASSTLSEGPGELFF
TGTGCCAGCAGCACCCTCTCAGAGGGCCCCGGGGAGCTGTTTTTT
>TRBJ2-7|few|-|TRBV7-2
CASSLSPGLEQYF
TGTGCCAGCAGCTTAAGTCCGGGTCTTGAGCAGTACTTC
>TRBJ2-7|-|-|TRBV6-5
CASSYFGQGGYEQYF
TGTGCCAGCAGTTATTTTGGGCAGGGTGGCTACGAGCAGTACTTC
>TRBJ1-2|-|-|TRBV7-8
CASSLTPQPNYGYTF
TGTGCCAGCAGCTTAACCCCACAGCCTAACTATGGCTACACCTTC
>TRBJ1-1|-|-|TRBV6-5
CASSYSAGVTEAFF
TGTGCCAGCAGTTACTCGGCAGGGGTGACTGAAGCTTTCTTT
>TRBJ2-1|once|-|TRBV30
CAWSSVSGALVNEQFF
TGTGCCTGGAGTAGCGTATCAGGGGCTTTAGTCAATGAGCAGTTCTTC
>TRBJ2-1|-|-|TRBV28
CASSVEDGSGGQFF
TGTGCCAGCAGTGTCGAAGATGGGAGTGGTGGGCAGTTCTTC
>TRBJ2-2|-|TRBD1|TRBV10-3
CAIKRTGGDTGELFF
TGTGCCATCAAAAGGACAGGGGGGGACACCGGGGAGCTGTTTTTT
>TRBJ2-3|-|TRBD2|TRBV5-4
CASSIGTSGGSTDTQYF
TGTGCCAGCAGCATTGGGACTAGCGGGGGCTCCACAGATACGCAGTATTTT
>TRBJ1-5|-|-|TRBV5-1
CASSLTGDQPQHF
TGCGCCAGCAGCTTGACGGGGGATCAGCCCCAGCATTTT
>TRBJ1-4|few|-|TRBV28
CASSFIDGSNEKLFF
TGTGCCAGCAGTTTCATCGACGGGTCTAATGAAAAACTGTTTTTT
>TRBJ1-2|-|-|TRBV20-1
CSAPGYYGYTF
TGCAGTGCTCCCGGTTACTATGGCTACACCTTC
>TRBJ1-1|-|-|TRBV27
CASSSPRQTNTEAFF
TGTGCCAGCAGTTCGCCCCGACAGACGAACACTGAAGCTTTCTTT
>TRBJ2-7|-|TRBD1|TRBV5-1
CASSLAHGTGTYEQYF
TGCGCCAGCAGCTTGGCTCATGGGACAGGGACCTACGAGCAGTACTTC
>TRBJ2-4|-|TRBD1|TRBV6-6
CASSYTEGTAKNIQYF
TGTGCCAGCAGTTACACCGAGGGGACAGCAAAAAACATTCAGTACTTC
>TRBJ1-4|-|-|TRBV28
CASSSSRGKLFF
TGTGCCAGCAGTTCGTCACGGGGTAAGCTGTTTTTT
>TRBJ1-2|-|-|TRBV7-2
CASSLGHGANYGYTF
TGTGCCAGCAGCTTAGGTCATGGAGCTAACTATGGCTACACCTTC
>TRBJ2-3|-|TRBD1|TRBV29-1
CSVGGPGGSDTQYF
TGCAGCGTTGGAGGGCCAGGGGGCTCAGATACGCAGTATTTT
>TRBJ1-2|-|-|TRBV7-2
CASSAYRVLGYGYTF
TGTGCCAGCAGCGCCTACAGGGTATTAGGCTATGGCTACACCTTC
>TRBJ2-1|-|-|TRBV18
CASSPHPGLGNEQFF
TGTGCCAGCTCACCTCATCCAGGGCTGGGCAATGAGCAGTTCTTC
>TRBJ2-3|-|TRBD2|TRBV5-6
CASSFGYAGGTDTQYF
TGTGCCAGCAGCTTTGGTTATGCGGGGGGCACAGATACGCAGTATTTT
>TRBJ2-7|-|-|TRBV20-1
CSARGPYEQYF
TGCAGTGCTAGAGGTCCTTACGAGCAGTACTTC
>TRBJ1-2|-|TRBD1|TRBV27
CASSGQGSNGYTF
TGTGCCAGCAGCGGACAGGGGAGTAATGGCTACACCTTC
>TRBJ1-5|-|TRBD1|TRBV18
CASSPGTGGNQPQHF
TGTGCCAGCTCACCGGGGACAGGGGGTAATCAGCCCCAGCATTTT
>TRBJ1-6|-|-|TRBV6-1
CASSDRVIYNSPLHF
TGTGCCAGCAGTGACAGGGTTATCTATAATTCACCCCTCCACTTT
>TRBJ2-7|few|-|TRBV29-1
CSVVWVGAYEQYF
TGCAGCGTTGTTTGGGTCGGGGCCTACGAGCAGTACTTC
>TRBJ2-2|few|-|TRBV5-4
CASSLAGSNTGELFF
TGTGCCAGCAGCTTGGCGGGTTCGAACACCGGGGAGCTGTTTTTT
>TRBJ2-3|-|-|TRBV5-1
CASSLVSPQDRQYF
TGCGCCAGCAGCTTGGTTTCACCACAGGATAGGCAGTATTTT
>TRBJ1-2|-|-|TRBV28
CASSLPFSGYTF
TGTGCCAGCAGTTTACCCTTCTCTGGCTACACCTTC
>TRBJ2-1|-|-|TRBV5-1
CASSPLGGAGRYEQLF
TGCGCCAGCAGCCCCTTGGGGGGGGCTGGGCGGTATGAGCAGCTCTTC
>TRBJ2-2|-|TRBD1|TRBV19
CASMQGANTGELFF
TGTGCCAGTATGCAGGGGGCCAACACCGGGGAGCTGTTTTTT
>TRBJ2-1|-|TRBD2|TRBV5-6
CASSRTRTSPGDEQFF
TGTGCCAGCAGCCGTACCCGGACTAGCCCGGGCGATGAGCAGTTCTTC
>TRBJ2-1|-|-|TRBV7-2
CASSSAGGGPSYNEQFF
TGTGCCAGCAGCTCCGCGGGCGGGGGCCCCTCCTACAATGAGCAGTTCTTC
>TRBJ2-7|-|-|TRBV5-1
CASSSSRSLQGYEQYF
TGCGCCAGCAGCTCTTCCCGTTCACTGCAGGGGTACGAGCAGTACTTC
>TRBJ2-1|once|TRBD2|TRBV4-3
CASSQGLAGGGGNEQFF
TGCGCCAGCAGCCAAGGACTAGCGGGGGGTGGGGGCAATGAGCAGTTCTTC
>TRBJ2-7|once|TRBD2|TRBV12-5
CASGLAPWAFYAGGPHEQYF
TGTGCTAGTGGTTTGGCCCCCTGGGCCTTTTACGCGGGAGGGCCCCACGAGCAGTACTTC
>TRBJ2-7|once|-|TRBV7-6
CASSLLPGGDSSYEQYF
TGTGCCAGCAGCTTGTTACCGGGGGGGGACAGCTCCTACGAGCAGTACTTC
>TRBJ2-7|-|TRBD1|TRBV6-1
CASSVGQGHSYEQYF
TGTGCCAGCAGTGTGGGACAGGGGCACTCCTACGAGCAGTACTTC
>TRBJ1-1|once|-|TRBV5-1
CASSFGPGMNTEAFF
TGCGCCAGCAGCTTCGGTCCAGGCATGAACACTGAAGCTTTCTTT
>TRBJ1-2|-|-|TRBV7-2
CASSAQGWGYTF
TGTGCCAGCAGCGCCCAGGGTTGGGGCTACACCTTC
>TRBJ2-7|-|TRBD1|TRBV10-2
CASSEHQTGTRPGTSEQYF
TGCGCCAGCAGTGAGCACCAGACAGGGACCCGGCCGGGTACGAGCGAGCAGTACTTC
>TRBJ2-4|once|-|TRBV28
CASRSGSVAKNIQYF
TGTGCCAGCAGATCGGGTAGCGTAGCCAAAAACATTCAGTACTTC
>TRBJ2-1|-|TRBD2|TRBV15
CATSPMGLAGEGEQFF
TGTGCCACCAGCCCAATGGGACTAGCGGGGGAGGGTGAGCAGTTCTTC
>TRBJ2-1|-|TRBD1|TRBV7-9
CASSLGLGGQGNEQFF
TGTGCCAGCAGCTTAGGCCTCGGGGGACAGGGAAATGAGCAGTTCTTC
>TRBJ2-2|-|TRBD1|TRBV11-2
CASSWGQTTTGELFF
TGTGCCAGCAGTTGGGGACAGACGACGACCGGGGAGCTGTTTTTT
>TRBJ2-7|-|TRBD2|TRBV25-1
CAVRGGSYEQYF
TGTGCCGTCCGGGGGGGCTCCTACGAGCAGTACTTC
>TRBJ2-5|few|TRBD2|TRBV5-4
CASSPGIGAGEDETQYF
TGTGCCAGCAGCCCAGGAATAGGAGCGGGGGAGGACGAGACCCAGTACTTC
>TRBJ1-4|-|TRBD1|TRBV6-1
CASSGQGGGEKLFF
TGTGCCAGCAGCGGACAGGGGGGTGGTGAAAAACTGTTTTTT
>TRBJ1-5|-|-|TRBV7-2
CASRETGNQPQHF
TGTGCCAGCAGGGAGACAGGCAATCAGCCCCAGCATTTT
>TRBJ2-4|-|TRBD1|TRBV5-6
CASSFGQVIAKNIQYF
TGTGCCAGCAGCTTCGGACAGGTGATAGCCAAAAACATTCAGTACTTC
>TRBJ2-7|-|TRBD1|TRBV2
CASSGQGASEQYF
TGTGCCAGCAGTGGACAGGGGGCCTCCGAGCAGTACTTC
>TRBJ2-7|-|-|TRBV27
CASSLGQGGSYEQYF
TGTGCCAGCAGTTTGGGGCAGGGGGGCTCCTACGAGCAGTACTTC
>TRBJ2-3|-|TRBD2|TRBV27
CASSPLGGPTDTQYF
TGTGCCAGCAGCCCATTGGGAGGGCCCACAGATACGCAGTATTTT
>TRBJ2-2|-|TRBD2|TRBV7-2
CASSLGLAVNTGELFF
TGTGCCAGCAGCCTTGGACTAGCGGTGAACACCGGGGAGCTGTTTTTT